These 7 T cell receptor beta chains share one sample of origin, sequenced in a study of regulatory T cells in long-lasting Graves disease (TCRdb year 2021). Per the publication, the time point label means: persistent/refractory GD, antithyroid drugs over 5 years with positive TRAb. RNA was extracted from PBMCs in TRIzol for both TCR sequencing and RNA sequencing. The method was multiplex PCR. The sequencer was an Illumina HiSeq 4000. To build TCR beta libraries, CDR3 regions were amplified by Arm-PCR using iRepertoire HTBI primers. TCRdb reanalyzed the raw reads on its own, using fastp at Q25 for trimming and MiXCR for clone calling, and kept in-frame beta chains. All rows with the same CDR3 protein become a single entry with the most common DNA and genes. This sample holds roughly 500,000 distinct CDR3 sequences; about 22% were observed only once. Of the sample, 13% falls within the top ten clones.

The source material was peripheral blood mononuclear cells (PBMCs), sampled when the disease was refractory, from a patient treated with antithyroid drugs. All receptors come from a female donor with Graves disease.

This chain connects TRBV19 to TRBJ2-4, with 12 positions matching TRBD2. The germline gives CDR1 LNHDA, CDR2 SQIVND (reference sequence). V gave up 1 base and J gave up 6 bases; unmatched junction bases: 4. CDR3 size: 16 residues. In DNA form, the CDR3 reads TGTGCCAGTAGTATAGGCACTAGCGGGGGGTTAAACATTCAGTACTTC. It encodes CASSIGTSGGLNIQYF. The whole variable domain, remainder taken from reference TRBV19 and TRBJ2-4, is DGGITQSPKYLFRKEGQNVTLSCEQNLNHDAMYWYRQDPGQGLRLIYYSQIVNDFQKGDIAEGYSVSREKKESFPLTVTSAQKNPTAFYLCASSIGTSGGLNIQYFGAGTRLSVL.

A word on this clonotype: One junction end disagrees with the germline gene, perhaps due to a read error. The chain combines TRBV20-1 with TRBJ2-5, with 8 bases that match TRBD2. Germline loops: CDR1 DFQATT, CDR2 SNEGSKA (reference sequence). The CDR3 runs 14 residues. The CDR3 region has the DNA TGCAGTGCTACAACTCCGGGACTAGAATCGTTCCCGAAATTC. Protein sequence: CSATTPGLESFPKF.

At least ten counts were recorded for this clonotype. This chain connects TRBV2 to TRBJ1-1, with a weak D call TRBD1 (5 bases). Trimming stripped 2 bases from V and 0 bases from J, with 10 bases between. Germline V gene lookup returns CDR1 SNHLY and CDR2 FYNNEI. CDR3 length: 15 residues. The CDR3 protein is CASSEIRGMNTEAFF. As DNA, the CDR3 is TGTGCCAGCAGTGAAATTAGGGGCATGAACACTGAAGCTTTCTTT.

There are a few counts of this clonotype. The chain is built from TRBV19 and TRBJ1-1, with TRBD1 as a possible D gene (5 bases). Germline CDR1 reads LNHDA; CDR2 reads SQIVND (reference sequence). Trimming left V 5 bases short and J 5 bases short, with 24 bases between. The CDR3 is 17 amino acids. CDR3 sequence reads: CASSPSPWDGGWTEAFF. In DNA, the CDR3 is TGTGCCAGTAGTCCAAGTCCATGGGACGGTGGATGGACTGAAGCTTTCTTT.

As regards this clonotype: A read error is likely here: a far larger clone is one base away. CDR3 nucleotide sequence: TGTGCCAGCAGTCCGGACAGGGGGACTACGAGTGATGAAGCTTTCTTT. Residues: CASSPDRGTTSDEAFF. The chain uses TRBV2 and TRBJ1-1; 10 bases match TRBD1. CDR1 and CDR2 (germline): SNHLY, FYNNEI. The V gene end was trimmed by 5 bases and the J gene end by 7 bases; junction bases not matched to a gene: 13. This CDR3 comprises 16 residues.

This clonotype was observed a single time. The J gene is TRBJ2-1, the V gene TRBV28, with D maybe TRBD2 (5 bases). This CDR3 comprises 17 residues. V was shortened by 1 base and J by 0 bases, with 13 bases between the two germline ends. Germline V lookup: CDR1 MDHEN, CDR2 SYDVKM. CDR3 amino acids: CASSLYGGPSSYNEQFF. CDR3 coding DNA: TGTGCCAGCAGTTTATACGGCGGGCCAAGCTCCTACAATGAGCAGTTCTTC. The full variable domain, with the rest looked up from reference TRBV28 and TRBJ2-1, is DVKVTQSSRYLVKRTGEKVFLECVQDMDHENMFWYRQDPGLGLRLIYFSYDVKMKEKGDIPEGYSVSREKKERFSLILESASTNQTSMYLCASSLYGGPSSYNEQFFGPGTRLTVL.

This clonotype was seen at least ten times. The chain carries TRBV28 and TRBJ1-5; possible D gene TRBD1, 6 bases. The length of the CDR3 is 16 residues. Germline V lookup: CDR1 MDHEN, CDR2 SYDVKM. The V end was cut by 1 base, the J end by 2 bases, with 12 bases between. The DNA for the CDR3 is TGTGCCAGCAGTTTATCAACAGGGTCAGGCAATCAGCCCCAGCATTTT. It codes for CASSLSTGSGNQPQHF. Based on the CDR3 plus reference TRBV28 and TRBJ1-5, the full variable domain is DVKVTQSSRYLVKRTGEKVFLECVQDMDHENMFWYRQDPGLGLRLIYFSYDVKMKEKGDIPEGYSVSREKKERFSLILESASTNQTSMYLCASSLSTGSGNQPQHFGDGTRLSIL.